This TCR beta chain was recovered during a study of shared clonotypes between healthy human individuals. About the research overall: Ranging from 18 to 49 in age, donors were two women and a few men. General study points: It was anticipated that sequencing depth would influence how many clonotypes donors shared.

The CDR3 length is 17 residues. CDR1 and CDR2 (germline): LGHNA, YSLEER. V gave up 4 bases and J gave up 5 bases; unmatched junction bases: 13. Across several immunoSEQ plates, the genomic DNA of each subset was split evenly. Only in-frame clones appear in the TCRdb table, and some are missing; sequencing was by immunoSEQ multiplex PCR. The data show around 2.1 million clones, nearly 97% seen once. This clone showed up just once. Its matching antigen is unknown. Partitioning of CD4+ cells yielded a CD45RA+ naive subset and a CD45RA-negative memory subset. Sequences were obtained from naive CD4+ T cells sorted from blood. The subset denotes: CD45RA+ positively selected. The receptor's source is a man younger than 30 in good health. The chain joins TRBV4-3 to TRBJ2-2; 7 bases are a match to TRBD2. DNA for the CDR3: TGCGCCAGCAGCCGAAACCAAGTCGGGGGGTGGACCGGGGAGCTGTTTTTT. This translates into CASSRNQVGGWTGELFF.